The source of this T cell receptor beta chain is a study of siplizumab effects on memory and regulatory T cells. Study results and limitations: Memory cells seemed less diverse than naive T cells, which also seemed major contributors to the alloresponse. The study did not confirm that proliferating Tregs from siplizumab cultures were suppressive.

Trimming removed 8 bases at V and 11 bases at J, with 21 bases between. CDR3 length equals 13 residues. Germline CDR1 reads LNHDA; CDR2 reads SQIVND (reference sequence). In its sample, this clone was seen a few times. What it binds is not known. Data came from immunoSEQ multiplex PCR; TCRdb stores just in-frame clones and leaves some out. The table has about 50,000 clones, roughly 87% seen once. The V gene is TRBV19, the J gene TRBJ1-1; unclear D gene. Sequencing used naive CD8+ T cells sorted from blood. This receptor was obtained from a human donor in good health. The CDR3 loop reads CASQPGTAMRAFF. In DNA, the CDR3 is TGTGCCAGTCAGCCGGGAACAGCAATGCGGGCTTTCTTT.